The T cell receptor (beta chain) described here comes from a study of spatial heterogeneity in lung cancer. This clonotype was observed many times. Each molecule of TCR cDNA was tagged with one unique molecular identifier. TCRdb analysed the 5' RACE reads with MiXCR anew, one entry per CDR3 protein. The table has 23,000 or so distinct CDR3 sequences, 4% to 5% seen once; the top ten hold about 5.5%. The CDR3 spans 15 residues. CDR1 and CDR2 (germline): SGHRS, YFSETQ. Between the trimmed V and J ends, which lost 0 bases and 3 bases, there was a span of 13 bases. Time point denoted: sample taken at primary tumor resection. Donors were 72 untreated early-stage non-small cell lung cancer patients. Whole RNA, which was extracted from tumor, nontumor lung tissue or frozen PBMC, was sequenced without any cell sorting.

The chain is built from TRBV5-1 and TRBJ2-7; D tentatively reads TRBD1 or TRBD2 (5 bases each). This specimen consisted of PBMCs, obtained at surgery. The receptor comes from a male donor with early-stage non-small cell lung cancer. In nucleotides, the CDR3 is TGCGCCAGCAGCTTGGATGGGACGGCGGGCTACGAGCAGTACTTC. Amino acids: CASSLDGTAGYEQYF.